This entry lists 18 T cell receptor beta chains sequenced from one sample in a study of T cells in Graves' hyperthyroidism and ophthalmopathy. It was RNA transcripts that yielded the amplified TCR beta CDR3 regions. HTBI primers were used for first-round RT-PCR of the TCR CDR3. One entry per CDR3 protein results from TCRdb running MiXCR on the multiplex PCR reads. In the table there are hundreds of thousands of distinct CDR3 sequences, approximately 15% of which are singletons. Sequenced input: blood. These receptors all come from a woman in her twenties or thirties with Graves' hyperthyroidism that later progressed to Graves' ophthalmopathy.

This clonotype was seen ten or more times. The chain carries TRBV12-3 or TRBV12-4 and TRBJ1-4, with D unresolved. V was pared by 2 bases and J by 8 bases, with 15 bases between. This CDR3 spans 15 amino acids. CDR3 residues: CASSLNGPQWEKLFF. As DNA, the CDR3 is TGTGCCAGCAGTTTAAATGGACCACAGTGGGAAAAACTGTTTTTT.

This clonotype was seen more than once but under ten times. The V call is TRBV20-1, the J call TRBJ1-5; 7 bases fit TRBD1. Germline assignment: CDR1 DFQATT and CDR2 SNEGSKA (reference sequence). J gave up 3 bases and V 2 bases, and 7 bases lay outside the gene matches. This CDR3 has 15 amino acids. CDR3 bases: TGCAGTGCTAGATCGTTTGGGACAGACAATCAGCCCCAGCATTTT. It is translated as CSARSFGTDNQPQHF.

This clonotype has ten or more counts. The rearrangement joins TRBV30 to TRBJ1-3; 8 bases align to TRBD1. The CDR3 runs to 15 residues. Unmatched junction bases numbered 5, after V lost 4 bases and J lost 0 bases. Germline V gives CDR1 GTSNPN, CDR2 SVGIG (reference sequence). CDR3 protein: CAWTGTGFSGNTIYF. In nucleotides, the CDR3 is TGTGCCTGGACCGGGACAGGATTCTCTGGAAACACCATATATTTT.

The V gene is TRBV10-1, the J gene TRBJ2-3, with 8 bases fitting TRBD2. The CDR3 sequence is 14 residues long. The ends lost 9 bases at V and 5 bases at J; junction bases unmatched: 10. Germline values: CDR1 WNHNN, CDR2 SYGVQD (reference sequence). The CDR3 loop reads CASQRGGAEDTQYF. CDR3 in DNA: TGCGCCAGTCAACGGGGGGGCGCGGAAGATACGCAGTATTTT.

This clonotype was seen repeatedly, ten times or more. The rearrangement joins TRBV28 to TRBJ1-2, with D possibly TRBD1 on 5 matching bases. This CDR3 has 15 residues. Germline V gives CDR1 MDHEN, CDR2 SYDVKM. V was clipped by 6 bases and J by 8 bases, with 22 bases between them. The CDR3 DNA reads as TGTGCCAGCAGGTCACCCCCCAGGGTGGAGGGCGGCTACACCTTC. Protein product: CASRSPPRVEGGYTF.

V usage is TRBV9 and J usage is TRBJ2-7; D is unresolved. V was cut by 0 bases and J by 2 bases, with 9 bases left in between. In germline, CDR1 is SGDLS, CDR2 YYNGEE. The CDR3 loop spans 14 amino acids. The CDR3 here is CASSVAGETYEQYF. For the CDR3, the DNA is TGTGCCAGCAGCGTAGCTGGGGAAACCTACGAGCAGTACTTC.

This clonotype was detected only once. One end of the junction is discordant with germline, which a read error may explain. The chain employs TRBV4-2 and TRBJ1-5; 7 nucleotides align to TRBD1. CDR1 LGHNA and CDR2 YNFKEQ come from the germline V gene. The CDR3 length is 14 residues. The CDR3 reads CDSSQSGGNQPQHF. The CDR3, as DNA: TGTGACAGCAGCCAATCAGGGGGTAATCAGCCCCAGCATTTT.

This clonotype was detected only a few times. This chain links TRBV24-1 with TRBJ2-7; no definite D call. The CDR3 consists of 13 residues. V was shortened by 1 base and J by 1 base, with 4 bases between the two germline ends. Germline V gene sequence: CDR1 KGHDR, CDR2 SFDVKD. CDR3 residues: CATSDFRSYEQYF. The DNA of the CDR3 is TGTGCCACCAGTGATTTCAGGTCCTACGAGCAGTACTTC.

This clonotype turned up a few times. This chain uses TRBV6-1 with TRBJ1-2; TRBD1 matches at 12 bases. The CDR3 totals 15 residues. J gave up 4 bases and V 5 bases, and 5 bases lay outside the gene matches. Germline V gene sequence: CDR1 MNHNS, CDR2 SASEGT. In DNA form, the CDR3 reads TGTGCCAGCAGTTCCGGGACAGGGGGCGTCTATGGCTACACCTTC. The encoded protein is CASSSGTGGVYGYTF.

This clonotype was observed many times. The CDR3 region has the DNA TGCAGTGCTAGGAGGGGGTCTAACCCCTACAATGAGCAGTTCTTC. Its translation: CSARRGSNPYNEQFF. This sequence joins TRBV20-1 and TRBJ2-1; TRBD1 might be the D (6 bases). Trimming stripped 3 bases from V and 2 bases from J, with 14 bases between. CDR3 size: 15 residues. CDR1 DFQATT and CDR2 SNEGSKA come from the germline V gene (reference sequence).

This clonotype has at least ten counts. The J gene is TRBJ2-7, the V gene TRBV20-1; 10 bases align to TRBD2. The germline V gene encodes CDR1 DFQATT and CDR2 SNEGSKA (reference sequence). V gave up 2 bases and J gave up 3 bases; unmatched junction bases: 7. The CDR3 sequence is 15 residues long. CDR3 coding DNA: TGCAGTGCTAGATCGCGGACTAGCGGCCACTACGAGCAGTACTTC. It specifies CSARSRTSGHYEQYF.

V gene TRBV7-9 combines with J gene TRBJ2-5; maybe TRBD2 (6 bases). The CDR3 runs 14 residues. V lost 3 bases and J lost 5, with 13 bases in between. Germline V gene sequence: CDR1 SEHNR, CDR2 FQNEAQ (reference sequence). The CDR3 is CASSFVGGEETQYF. Here the CDR3 DNA reads TGTGCCAGCAGCTTTGTGGGAGGAGAGGAGACCCAGTACTTC. Looking up the rest from reference TRBV7-9 and TRBJ2-5 gives the full variable domain: DTGVSQNPRHKITKRGQNVTFRCDPISEHNRLYWYRQTLGQGPEFLTYFQNEAQLEKSRLLSDRFSAERPKGSFSTLEIQRTEQGDSAMYLCASSFVGGEETQYFGPGTRLLVL.

This clonotype was seen only a few times. The genes are TRBV6-1 and TRBJ1-3; no reliable D call. Trimming took 2 bases from V and 4 from J, leaving 9 bases between them. CDR1 is MNHNS and CDR2 is SASEGT in the germline V gene. The CDR3 contains 14 residues. The CDR3 reads CASSESPGGNTIYF. The CDR3 DNA sequence: TGTGCCAGCAGTGAAAGCCCCGGGGGAAACACCATATATTTT.

This clonotype has at least ten counts. The chain links TRBV30 to TRBJ2-2, with D possibly matching TRBD1 (5 bases). The CDR3 is made up of 11 amino acids. CDR1 is GTSNPN, CDR2 SVGIG, per germline (reference sequence). The ends were cut back, 4 bases at V and 7 bases at J, with 7 bases in the middle. This CDR3 reads CAWTGYGELFF. For the CDR3, the DNA is TGTGCCTGGACAGGGTACGGGGAGCTGTTTTTT.

This clonotype was counted at least ten times. The rearrangement uses TRBV2 and TRBJ2-3; 9 bases are shared with TRBD1. The germline V gene encodes CDR1 SNHLY and CDR2 FYNNEI. V lost 5 bases, J lost 4 bases, and 7 bases stayed unmatched. This CDR3 is built from 15 residues. The CDR3 DNA sequence: TGTGCCAGCAGTTACCCGGGACAGGGTTCAGATACGCAGTATTTT. This codes for CASSYPGQGSDTQYF.

This clonotype came up a few times. The chain couples TRBV5-4 to TRBJ2-3; 15 bases fit TRBD2. Trimming removed 4 bases from V and 0 bases from J; junction bases left unmatched: 6. This CDR3 is built from 18 residues. CDR1 is SGHNT, CDR2 YYREEE, per germline (reference sequence). The chain's CDR3 is CASSAGLAGGRSTDTQYF. The CDR3 nucleotides are TGTGCCAGCAGCGCGGGACTAGCGGGAGGACGGAGCACAGATACGCAGTATTTT.

Ten or more counts support this clonotype. CDR3 residues: CASSSRGIGGYTF. In nucleotides, the CDR3 is TGTGCCAGCAGTTCACGGGGGATAGGCGGCTACACCTTC. The chain couples TRBV27 to TRBJ1-2; possibly TRBD1 for D (5 bases). This CDR3 spans 13 amino acids. Germline CDR1 and CDR2: MNHEY and SMNVEV (reference sequence). The V and J ends lost 4 bases and 8 bases respectively, with 14 bases between them.

This clonotype has ten or more counts. The chain couples TRBV2 to TRBJ1-5, with 8 bases identical to TRBD1. The CDR3 totals 13 residues. With V trimmed by 6 bases and J by 5 bases, 3 bases remained unmatched. Per the germline V gene, CDR1 is SNHLY and CDR2 is FYNNEI. Written as DNA, the CDR3 is TGTGCCAGCAGGGAGACAGGGGATCAGCCCCAGCATTTT. Protein: CASRETGDQPQHF.